Listed below are T cell receptor beta chains from one sample, sequenced in a study of identical twins. TCRdb re-analysed the 5' RACE reads in MiXCR, keeping a single row per CDR3 protein. Of 500,000 to 650,000 distinct CDR3 sequences in the sample, less than 9% were seen once. This sample also belongs to another study, concerning yellow fever vaccine responses in identical twins.

The material sequenced was PBMCs. The receptor set was obtained from a woman in her late teens or twenties in good health. Both conserved end residues are part of each CDR3. A D gene is named only where the DNA matches it firmly. Clone size, where shown, is once, few, many, or a class for clones that have expanded.

len	v_gene	abundance	d_gene	j_gene	CDR3nt	CDR3aa
10	TRBV20-1	few	.	TRBJ2-3	TGCAGTGTCCTTAAGTATACGCAGTATTTT	CSVLKYTQYF
16	TRBV9	few	TRBD2	TRBJ2-1	TGTGCCAGCAGCCCGAGGGGACTAGTTCCCTACAATGAGCAGTTCTTC	CASSPRGLVPYNEQFF
15	TRBV5-1	many	.	TRBJ1-1	TGCGCCAGCAGCTTGGATTATGGTGGCGCGACGGAAGCTTTCTTT	CASSLDYGGATEAFF
15	TRBV7-9	.	TRBD1	TRBJ2-4	TGTGCCAGCAGCTTATCTACAGGGGAATTAAACATTCAGTACTTC	CASSLSTGELNIQYF
19	TRBV3-1	few	.	TRBJ2-5	TGTGCCAGCAGCCAAGGGAGCAGGAGGGGGGCAAAGAACCAAGAGACCCAGTACTTC	CASSQGSRRGAKNQETQYF
17	TRBV5-5	few	TRBD1	TRBJ1-6	TGTGCCAGCAGCCCGGGGGCCCGACAGGGGAGCGGTTCACCCCTCCACTTT	CASSPGARQGSGSPLHF
13	TRBV6-2/TRBV6-3	many	.	TRBJ2-1	TGTGCCATCGTTGGGTGGGCCAACAATGAGCAGTTCTTC	CAIVGWANNEQFF
15	TRBV4-1	many	.	TRBJ1-5	TGCGCCAGCAGCCTTCGGCAGGGAGTTGACCAGCCCCAGCATTTT	CASSLRQGVDQPQHF
15	TRBV12-3/TRBV12-4	.	TRBD2	TRBJ2-1	TGTGCCAGCAGAAGAACTAGCGGGACTTACAATGAGCAGTTCTTC	CASRRTSGTYNEQFF
13	TRBV20-1	few	TRBD1	TRBJ2-1	TGCAGTGCTAGAGATCCTTGGGGACAGGATCCGTTCTTC	CSARDPWGQDPFF
15	TRBV4-1	many	.	TRBJ1-2	TGCGCCAGCAGCCCGGACCGGCAGACTAACTATGGCTACACCTTC	CASSPDRQTNYGYTF
11	TRBV5-6	few	.	TRBJ2-7	TGTGCCAGCAGCTTTACAAACGAGCAGTACTTC	CASSFTNEQYF
17	TRBV2	few	.	TRBJ2-5	TGTGCCAGCATTATTTCCGGGACTGCACTCATGGGGGAGACCCAGTACTTC	CASIISGTALMGETQYF
13	TRBV5-1	many	.	TRBJ2-3	TGTGCCAGCAGCTTGCTCGCGGCAGATACGCAGTATTTT	CASSLLAADTQYF
14	TRBV10-3	many	.	TRBJ2-1	TGTGCCATCAGTGATGGGGGAGACTGGAATGAGCAGTTCTTC	CAISDGGDWNEQFF
16	TRBV7-2	.	TRBD1	TRBJ2-1	TGTGCCAGCAGCTGGGGACAGGGCGTGACCTACAATGAGCAGTTCTTC	CASSWGQGVTYNEQFF
14	TRBV24-1	few	.	TRBJ2-1	TGTGCCACCATTAGACGGAACTCCTACAATGAGCAGTTCTTC	CATIRRNSYNEQFF
16	TRBV27	.	.	TRBJ1-4	TGTGCCAGCAGTTTAGGCGGGACCTCAACTAATGAAAAACTGTTTTTT	CASSLGGTSTNEKLFF